This passage covers 14 T cell receptor beta chains from one sample sequenced in a study of glioma-infiltrating T cells. The iRepertoire nested amplicon-rescue multiplex PCR amplified TCR alpha and beta CDR3s from RNA. TCRdb redid the calling of the multiplex PCR reads with MiXCR, one entry per CDR3 protein. The table lists a few hundred thousand distinct CDR3 sequences, 41% of them singletons. Sequenced sample: glioma tissue, nonneoplastic brain tissue, or PBMCs (not recorded which). Receptors originate from a human donor with low-grade glioma or glioblastoma, undergoing nonglioma brain surgery, or in good health (not recorded which).

V usage is TRBV20-1 and J usage is TRBJ2-3; TRBD1 is a possible D gene (8 bases). The CDR3 is made up of 15 amino acids. The ends were cut back, 5 bases at V and 4 bases at J, with 19 bases in the middle. CDR1 and CDR2 from the germline V gene are DFQATT and SNEGSKA (reference sequence). CDR3 loop: CSASRGTGGADTQYF. The CDR3 DNA sequence: TGCAGTGCTTCGCGGGGGACAGGAGGCGCAGATACGCAGTATTTT.

In its sample, this clonotype was seen a few times. The chain carries TRBV20-1 and TRBJ2-7, with 8 bases lining up with TRBD2. CDR1 is DFQATT, CDR2 SNEGSKA, per germline (reference sequence). Losses at the gene ends were 4 bases for V and 0 bases for J; bases not matched to a gene: 11. The CDR3 has 16 amino acids. The CDR3 DNA sequence: TGCAGTGCTATCCGGCTAGCGGGTCCTACCTCCTACGAGCAGTACTTC. It specifies CSAIRLAGPTSYEQYF.

This rearrangement joins TRBV28 to TRBJ2-1, with 7 bases identical to TRBD2. There are 18 residues in the CDR3. The germline CDR1 and CDR2 sequences are MDHEN and SYDVKM. Trimming cost V 2 bases and J 4 bases; bases outside gene matches: 14. CDR3 residues: CASSLKWEGPRFYNEQFF. CDR3 bases: TGTGCCAGCAGTTTAAAGTGGGAGGGCCCAAGATTTTACAATGAGCAGTTCTTC.

The V gene is TRBV10-3, the J gene TRBJ2-7; D possibly corresponds to TRBD2 (6 bases). Germline V gene data show CDR1 as ENHRY and CDR2 as SYGVKD. V shed 8 bases and J shed 7 bases, with 15 bases lying between them. The CDR3 totals 12 residues. The CDR3 nucleotides are TGTGCCATCGCAAGCGCGGGGCAAGAGCAGTACTTC. Its translation: CAIASAGQEQYF.

Notes on this clonotype: Sequence at one end of the junction differs from germline and may be a read error. This rearrangement joins TRBV6-1 to TRBJ2-1, with TRBD2 matching 7 bases. The CDR3 is made up of 14 amino acids. Germline-derived CDR1 and CDR2 are MNHNS and SASEGT. The CDR3 protein is CASSWTRNYSEQFF. The CDR3 nucleotides read TGTGCCAGCAGTTGGACTAGAAACTACAGTGAGCAGTTCTTC.

V and J are TRBV5-1 and TRBJ2-2; D remains ambiguous. CDR1 and CDR2 (germline): SGHRS, YFSETQ. V was cut by 4 bases and J by 1 base, with 8 bases left in between. This CDR3 spans 14 amino acids. In DNA, the CDR3 is TGCGCCAGCAGCGCGGACGGGAACACCGGGGAGCTGTTTTTT. This encodes CASSADGNTGELFF.

This clonotype was seen a few times. The chain recombines TRBV12-3 or TRBV12-4 with TRBJ1-1; tentatively, D is TRBD1 (6 bases). The CDR3 is 13 amino acids. Trimming took off 5 bases at V and 6 bases at J, with 13 bases between the two ends. The CDR3 DNA reads as TGTGCCAGCAGTCGGACAGAGGGCCCTGAAGCTTTCTTT. This encodes CASSRTEGPEAFF.

Only a few counts were recorded for this clonotype. This sequence joins TRBV2 and TRBJ2-7; D remains unclear. Per germline, CDR1 SNHLY and CDR2 FYNNEI. Trimming cost V 3 bases and J 1 base, with 10 bases left between them. This CDR3 spans 14 amino acids. For the CDR3, the DNA is TGTGCCAGCAGTGATTCCAGGCCTTCCTACGAGCAGTACTTC. Protein sequence: CASSDSRPSYEQYF.

This clonotype was picked up a small number of times. The chain links TRBV4-3 to TRBJ2-1; a weak D match, TRBD1 (6 bases). Germline lookup yields CDR1 LGHNA and CDR2 YSLEER. The V end lost 0 bases, the J end lost 4 bases, and 13 bases lay between the germline ends. The CDR3 loop spans 16 amino acids. CDR3 bases: TGCGCCAGCAGCCAAGATCAGGGGCGAAGTTACAATGAGCAGTTCTTC. Protein sequence: CASSQDQGRSYNEQFF.

The rearrangement uses TRBV2 and TRBJ2-7, with D perhaps TRBD2 (5 bases). Germline-derived CDR1 and CDR2 are SNHLY and FYNNEI. Trimming shortened V by 8 bases and J by 5 bases, and 16 bases separated the two germline ends. This CDR3 spans 13 amino acids. This CDR3 reads CASLFARANEQYF. The CDR3 bases are TGTGCCAGCCTGTTTGCGAGGGCCAACGAGCAGTACTTC.

This clonotype was recorded a few times. The V and J genes are TRBV20-1 and TRBJ2-5; D might be TRBD1 or TRBD2, each matching 7 bases. CDR1 and CDR2 (germline): DFQATT, SNEGSKA (reference sequence). Deletions cut 6 bases from V and 5 bases from J, with 16 bases between. CDR3 length: 13 amino acids. The CDR3 DNA follows: TGCAGTGCCCAAGGGGAGGGGGCCGAGACCCAGTACTTC. This sequence encodes CSAQGEGAETQYF.

This clonotype was recorded a few times. V usage is TRBV20-1 and J usage is TRBJ2-3; tentatively, D is TRBD2 (6 bases). V gave up 5 bases and J gave up 1 base, with 13 bases separating them. The CDR3 totals 14 residues. Germline CDR1 DFQATT, CDR2 SNEGSKA (reference sequence). The CDR3 here is CSAPGVAGTDTQYF. CDR3 sequence (DNA): TGCAGTGCTCCCGGGGTAGCGGGCACAGATACGCAGTATTTT.

The CDR3 DNA follows: TGCGCCAGCAGCCAAGATTGGGGGACACAACAAGAGACCCAGTACTTC. Encoded protein: CASSQDWGTQQETQYF. The rearrangement joins TRBV4-1 to TRBJ2-5; maybe TRBD1 (6 bases). Germline assignment: CDR1 MGHRA and CDR2 YSYEKL. The germline V and J ends were trimmed by 0 bases and 2 bases, with 13 bases remaining between them. There are 16 residues in the CDR3.

The CDR3 DNA reads TGTGCCAGCAGTCCAGGGGCAGGGATGGGGAAGAATTCACCCCTCCACTTT. This sequence encodes CASSPGAGMGKNSPLHF. The V call is TRBV6-1, the J call TRBJ1-6; D might be TRBD1 (6 bases). Per germline, CDR1 MNHNS and CDR2 SASEGT. The V and J ends lost 5 bases and 7 bases respectively, with 21 bases between them. The CDR3 loop spans 17 amino acids.